These 14 T cell receptor beta chains share one sample of origin, sequenced in a study of T cell changes during pregnancy in multiple sclerosis. Clones were read by immunoSEQ multiplex PCR, and TCRdb kept only the in-frame ones, dropping some. The sample has 70,000 to 100,000 clones, approximately 92% seen once; the top ten hold 3.5% to 4.5%. The sequencing used peripheral blood, collected in the first trimester of pregnancy. The receptor source for this set is a female donor with multiple sclerosis, enrolled in a pregnancy study.

Within the sample, this clone is medium-sized. V usage is TRBV7-6 and J usage is TRBJ2-3; 9 bases line up with TRBD2. This CDR3 has 14 amino acids. V was pared by 4 bases and J by 6 bases, with 5 bases of the junction left unmatched. Germline CDR1 reads SGHVS; CDR2 reads FNYEAQ. CDR3 bases: TGTGCCAGCAGCTCTAGCGGGGCGGGGGATACGCAGTATTTT. Amino acids: CASSSSGAGDTQYF.

This clone was observed a handful of times. The rearrangement links TRBV7-9 to TRBJ1-5; D is unclear. The CDR3 has 14 amino acids. The ends were cut back, 1 base at V and 4 bases at J, with 8 bases in the middle. Germline V gives CDR1 SEHNR, CDR2 FQNEAQ (reference sequence). CDR3 loop: CASSLEHANQPQHF. The CDR3 nucleotides are TGTGCCAGCAGCTTAGAACACGCAAATCAGCCCCAGCATTTT.

The chain carries TRBV5-1 and TRBJ1-5; the D is unclear. The CDR3 runs to 16 residues. Between the trimmed V and J ends, which lost 4 bases and 3 bases, there was a span of 17 bases. Germline loops: CDR1 SGHRS, CDR2 YFSETQ. CDR3 in DNA: TGCGCCAGCAGCCCTAACCCCGACGGGTACAATCAGCCCCAGCATTTT. This encodes CASSPNPDGYNQPQHF.

Of note for this clone: One end of the junction does not line up with germline, which may come from a read error. This chain uses TRBV7-7 with TRBJ2-7; TRBD2 aligns across 11 bases. This CDR3 is 14 amino acids long. Germline CDR1 SSHAT, CDR2 FNYEAQ (reference sequence). The CDR3 coding sequence is TGTGCTAGCAGCCCGGGACTAGCGGCGGTCGAGCAGTACTTC. It codes for CASSPGLAAVEQYF.

The rearrangement links TRBV5-6 to TRBJ2-5; 7 bases agree with TRBD1. The J call may be in error: the DNA end matches TRBJ2-7 better. The CDR3 is 13 amino acids. Germline V gene sequence: CDR1 SGHDT, CDR2 YYEEEE. Written as DNA, the CDR3 is TGTGCCAGCAGCCGGTGGGACAGCCACGAGCAGTACTTC. This translates into CASSRWDSHEQYF.

The chain carries TRBV14 and TRBJ1-1; tentatively, D is TRBD1 (5 bases). V was clipped by 0 bases and J by 4 bases, with 12 bases between them. CDR1 is SGHDN and CDR2 is FVKESK in the germline V gene. This CDR3 is built from 15 residues. CDR3 sequence reads: CASSQETALITEAFF. CDR3 nucleotides: TGTGCCAGCAGCCAAGAGACAGCGCTGATCACTGAAGCTTTCTTT.

J is TRBJ2-7 and V is TRBV11-2; D remains unclear. Germline V gene lookup returns CDR1 SGHAT and CDR2 FQNNGV. Trimming left V 2 bases short and J 0 bases short, with 8 bases between. CDR3 length: 14 amino acids. CDR3 amino acids: CASSLLSLSYEQYF. The DNA of the CDR3 is TGTGCCAGCAGCTTACTTAGCCTCTCCTACGAGCAGTACTTC.

This clone appeared a single time. The chain joins TRBV30 to TRBJ2-2; D might be TRBD1 (6 bases). V was clipped by 7 bases and J by 3 bases, with 9 bases between them. Germline assignment: CDR1 GTSNPN and CDR2 SVGIG (reference sequence). This CDR3 region has 12 residues. In DNA, the CDR3 is TGTGCCTCGAGGACAGACACCGGGGAGCTGTTTTTT. It translates to CASRTDTGELFF.

The chain links TRBV11-2 to TRBJ2-3; 10 nucleotides agree with TRBD2. This CDR3 is 16 amino acids long. Per the germline V gene, CDR1 is SGHAT and CDR2 is FQNNGV. V gave up 3 bases and J gave up 5 bases; unmatched junction bases: 8. The CDR3 DNA follows: TGTGCCAGCAGCTTTGAACTAGCGGGGACATTAGATACGCAGTATTTT. Protein: CASSFELAGTLDTQYF.

V gene TRBV9 combines with J gene TRBJ2-1; D is possibly TRBD1 (5 bases). The CDR3 is 15 amino acids. Germline CDR1 is SGDLS and CDR2 is YYNGEE. The V and J ends lost 3 bases and 7 bases respectively, with 17 bases between them. CDR3 sequence (DNA): TGTGCCAGCAGCGCCTTAGGGGCGCGGTTGAATGAGCAGTTCTTC. Its translation: CASSALGARLNEQFF.

This clone was found once. V gene TRBV5-6 combines with J gene TRBJ1-2; 7 nucleotides match TRBD1. After removal of 2 bases from V and 3 bases from J, the junction contained 19 bases not matched to a gene. Germline V gene lookup returns CDR1 SGHDT and CDR2 YYEEEE. CDR3 length equals 19 residues. In nucleotides, the CDR3 is TGTGCCAGCAGCTTCTACTCCGCGACAGGGCTTCAGTTGGACTATGGCTACACCTTC. The encoded protein is CASSFYSATGLQLDYGYTF.

The chain uses TRBV7-2 and TRBJ1-1; D uncertain. The CDR3 spans 11 residues. V was shortened by 6 bases and J by 4 bases, with 6 bases between the two germline ends. Germline V gene lookup returns CDR1 SGHTA and CDR2 FQGNSA. The CDR3: CASSMATEAFF. CDR3 DNA sequence: TGTGCCAGCAGTATGGCCACTGAAGCTTTCTTT. The entire variable domain, with the rest obtained from reference TRBV7-2 and TRBJ1-1, is as follows: GAGVSQSPSNKVTEKGKDVELRCDPISGHTALYWYRQSLGQGLEFLIYFQGNSAPDKSGLPSDRFSAERTGGSVSTLTIQRTQQEDSAVYLCASSMATEAFFGQGTRLTVV.

The genes are TRBV7-9 and TRBJ1-2; 9 positions agree with TRBD1. V lost 4 bases to trimming and J lost 8 bases; unmatched junction nucleotides: 5. In germline, CDR1 is SEHNR, CDR2 FQNEAQ (reference sequence). The CDR3 runs 13 residues. The CDR3 reads CASSSGQGAGYTF. CDR3 in DNA: TGTGCCAGCAGCTCGGGACAGGGTGCCGGCTACACCTTC.

The J gene is TRBJ2-1, the V gene TRBV14; D perhaps matches TRBD2 (5 bases). This CDR3 comprises 16 residues. Trimming left V 4 bases short and J 4 bases short, with 17 bases between. Germline values: CDR1 SGHDN, CDR2 FVKESK. The CDR3 is CASSPRVSGGYNEQFF. The CDR3 coding sequence is TGTGCCAGCAGCCCGCGGGTCAGCGGCGGTTACAATGAGCAGTTCTTC. The full variable domain, rest sourced from reference TRBV14 and TRBJ2-1, is EAGVTQFPSHSVIEKGQTVTLRCDPISGHDNLYWYRRVMGKEIKFLLHFVKESKQDESGMPNNRFLAERTGGTYSTLKVQPAELEDSGVYFCASSPRVSGGYNEQFFGPGTRLTVL.